The next 14 T cell receptor beta chains were all read from a single sample in a study of T cell repertoires in cytomegalovirus infection. TCRdb independently ran MiXCR on the reads; one entry per CDR3 protein. The table records approximately 470,000 distinct CDR3 sequences, roughly 46% of them present only once. Antigens for these TCRs are unknown. The sequences come from cultured PBMCs, collected from culture after CMV antigen stimulation. The source is a human donor in good health (CMV status not recorded). Some clones in this sample may be carry-over from other donors' samples.

The CDR3 protein is CASSEAGESYTGELFF. In DNA, the CDR3 is TGTGCCAGCAGTGAAGCGGGAGAGTCGTATACCGGGGAGCTGTTTTTT. V is TRBV2 and J is TRBJ2-2; a possible D gene is TRBD2 (5 bases). Germline CDR1 is SNHLY and CDR2 is FYNNEI. The CDR3 has 16 residues. Trimming cost V 0 bases and J 5 bases, with 13 bases left between them.

This chain links TRBV4-1 with TRBJ2-5, with 8 bases that match TRBD1. Germline assignment: CDR1 MGHRA and CDR2 YSYEKL. V trimming: 5 bases; J trimming: 5 bases; junction bases outside the gene matches: 16. The CDR3 consists of 17 residues. The CDR3 nucleotides read TGCGCCAGCAGCGGGTTCCCGACAGGGGCGGGTGGTGAGACCCAGTACTTC. It is translated as CASSGFPTGAGGETQYF.

Concerning this clonotype: A junction end diverges from the germline sequence, so it may reflect a read error. V gene TRBV7-2 combines with J gene TRBJ2-5; D gene unclear. The CDR3 is 14 amino acids. Looked up from germline, CDR1 is SGHTA and CDR2 is FQGNSA. Here the CDR3 reads CASSLEGRQETQDF. DNA for the CDR3: TGTGCCAGCAGCTTAGAGGGCAGACAAGAGACCCAGGACTTC.

This clonotype was found a few times. This rearrangement joins TRBV7-2 to TRBJ2-7, with D unclear. Germline CDR1 and CDR2: SGHTA and FQGNSA. V was shortened by 5 bases and J by 7 bases, with 15 bases between the two germline ends. The CDR3 length is 13 residues. CDR3 in DNA: TGTGCCAGCAGCCCAGAGGTTATCCGGGAGCAGTACTTC. Its protein is CASSPEVIREQYF.

The chain uses TRBV2 and TRBJ1-1; D might be TRBD1 (5 bases). This CDR3 is 14 amino acids long. V was trimmed by 8 bases and J by 3 bases, leaving 16 bases between them. The V gene's germline CDR1 is SNHLY and CDR2 FYNNEI. The CDR3 here is CASAGGTRDTEAFF. CDR3 nucleotide sequence: TGTGCCAGCGCTGGGGGTACTCGGGACACTGAAGCTTTCTTT.

V usage is TRBV5-3 and J usage is TRBJ2-5; no clear D gene. TRBV5-3 is noted as an ORF with a role that remains uncertain. Trimming left V 8 bases short and J 2 bases short, with 16 bases between. CDR3 length: 14 amino acids. The CDR3 nucleotides are TGTGCCAGCACCCACCCCGCAGAGCAAGAGACCCAGTACTTC. Translation gives CASTHPAEQETQYF.

The CDR3 nucleotides are TGTGCCACCAGCAGCTTGAACACCGGGGAGCTGTTTTTT. Translating gives CATSSLNTGELFF. The chain is built from TRBV15 and TRBJ2-2, with D hard to call. V was shortened by 3 bases and J by 1 base, with 3 bases between the two germline ends. Germline V gene lookup returns CDR1 LNHNV and CDR2 YYDKDF (reference sequence). The length of the CDR3 is 13 residues.

J is TRBJ1-6 and V is TRBV20-1; D unclear. This CDR3 spans 15 amino acids. CDR1 DFQATT and CDR2 SNEGSKA come from the germline V gene (reference sequence). V dropped 3 bases and J dropped 0 bases, with 9 bases sitting between them. The CDR3 sequence: CSASPGRSYNSPLHF. CDR3 DNA: TGCAGTGCTAGTCCCGGTCGCTCCTATAATTCACCCCTCCACTTT.

The V call is TRBV7-8, the J call TRBJ2-5; D is possibly TRBD2 (6 bases). CDR1 and CDR2 (germline): SGHVS, FQNEAQ. This CDR3 has 12 amino acids. V gave up 9 bases and J gave up 3 bases, with 11 bases separating them. The CDR3: CASLAPKETQYF. The CDR3 DNA reads TGTGCCAGTCTAGCGCCCAAAGAGACCCAGTACTTC.

This clonotype came up many times. The gene calls are TRBV7-2 and TRBJ1-1; a possible D gene is TRBD1 (6 bases). The CDR3 has 14 residues. From germline, CDR1 is SGHTA and CDR2 FQGNSA. Between the trimmed V and J ends, which lost 5 bases and 4 bases, there was a span of 14 bases. DNA for the CDR3: TGTGCCAGCAGCGCGGACAGAGCCTTCACTGAAGCTTTCTTT. Translated: CASSADRAFTEAFF.

This clonotype showed up many times. Here the CDR3 reads CASSSVAGSSYNEQFF. CDR3 in DNA: TGTGCCAGCAGCTCGGTTGCCGGGTCCTCCTACAATGAGCAGTTCTTC. The chain has TRBV7-2 and TRBJ2-1; D call uncertain. This CDR3 is built from 16 residues. Trimming removed 4 bases at V and 0 bases at J, with 13 bases between. CDR1 is SGHTA and CDR2 is FQGNSA in the germline V gene.

The gene calls are TRBV20-1 and TRBJ1-2, with TRBD1 matching 8 bases. This CDR3 is 18 amino acids long. J lost 0 bases, V lost 1 base, and 13 bases had no gene match. Looked up from germline, CDR1 is DFQATT and CDR2 is SNEGSKA (reference sequence). CDR3: CSARGSRTGRVANYGYTF. The CDR3 nucleotides are TGCAGTGCTAGAGGGTCGAGGACAGGGAGAGTAGCTAACTATGGCTACACCTTC.

This rearrangement joins TRBV18 to TRBJ2-7; D is unresolved. The CDR3 length is 12 residues. The germline V and J ends were trimmed by 2 bases and 9 bases, with 11 bases remaining between them. The germline CDR1 and CDR2 sequences are KGHSH and LQKENI. The CDR3 is CASSPWSGGQYF. The CDR3 nucleotides are TGTGCCAGCTCACCATGGAGTGGCGGGCAGTACTTC.

CDR3 residues: CASSWSRAGNEQFF. CDR3 DNA sequence: TGTGCCAGCAGCTGGTCACGGGCCGGGAATGAGCAGTTCTTC. The rearrangement links TRBV7-2 to TRBJ2-1; no definite D call. V was trimmed by 4 bases and J by 7 bases, leaving 14 bases between them. The CDR3 runs to 14 residues. Germline lookup yields CDR1 SGHTA and CDR2 FQGNSA.